Sequencing of this TCR beta chain was carried out in a study of blood T cell repertoires in COVID-19. Study details: The cDNA or gDNA used as material had been derived from T cells, B-cell-depleted T cells, or PBMCs.

TCRdb's copy holds only in-frame clones and misses some; the assay was immunoSEQ multiplex PCR. The sample has just over 150,000 clones, 75% to 90% seen once. CDR3 size: 12 residues. Germline values: CDR1 MDHEN, CDR2 SYDVKM. V shed 3 bases and J shed 10 bases, with 12 bases lying between them. The sequence was obtained from an older woman with acute or convalescent COVID-19. This chain joins TRBV28 and TRBJ1-1; no definite D call. Sample: peripheral blood. The CDR3 DNA reads as TGTGCCAGCAGTTTGAATTGGTCAGGAGCTTTCTTT. It specifies CASSLNWSGAFF.